A selection of T cell receptor beta chains follows, all from one sample in a study of CD8 T cells in ankylosing spondylitis. TCRdb itself ran the 5' RACE reads through MiXCR, one entry per CDR3 protein. The sample has some 40,000 distinct CDR3 sequences, 10% seen once. The specimen was blood, either unsorted or a sorted T cell fraction (not recorded which). The receptors here all came from a male donor with ankylosing spondylitis or in good health (not recorded which). CDR3s include the opening cysteine and the closing phenylalanine or tryptophan. D genes are given only for firm matches. Clone sizes are given selectively: once, few, many, or a class where the clone is expanded.

>TRBD1|TRBJ2-5|many|TRBV6-2/TRBV6-3
TGTGCCAGCGCCGGGACAGCAGAGACCCAGTACTTC
CASAGTAETQYF
>TRBD2|TRBJ2-6|many|TRBV6-5
TGTGCCAGCAGTTACACTAGCGGGAGGGCTGGGGCCAACGTCCTGACTTTC
CASSYTSGRAGANVLTF
>.|TRBJ2-3|many|TRBV7-2
TGTGCCAGCAGCTTAAGGGACGGCGGCACAGATACGCAGTATTTT
CASSLRDGGTDTQYF
>.|TRBJ2-5|many|TRBV7-9
TGTGCCAGCAGCTTAGGGGAGGGGGTCAAAAAAGAGACCCAGTACTTC
CASSLGEGVKKETQYF
>TRBD2|TRBJ2-1|many|TRBV29-1
TGCAGCGCCCGACGGGGTAGCGGGTGGATCAGCTCCTACAATGAGCAGTTCTTC
CSARRGSGWISSYNEQFF
>TRBD1|TRBJ2-1|many|TRBV29-1
TGCAGCGTTGAATCCCCGACCCGGGACAGCTCCTACAATGAGCAGTTCTTC
CSVESPTRDSSYNEQFF
>TRBD2|TRBJ2-3|many|TRBV2
TGTGCCAGCAGCCATGGACTAGCGGGGATCACAGATACGCAGTATTTT
CASSHGLAGITDTQYF
>TRBD1|TRBJ1-4|.|TRBV20-1
TGCAGTTTCCGGGGGCGGGGACAGGGGATGAGATCTAGTGAAAAACTGTTTTTT
CSFRGRGQGMRSSEKLFF
>.|TRBJ2-1|many|TRBV9
TGTGCCAGCAGCGATGGGCCTTTGGATGAGCAGTTCTTC
CASSDGPLDEQFF
>.|TRBJ2-3|medium-sized|TRBV5-1
TGCGCCAGCCGCTACGAAACCACAGATACGCAGTATTTT
CASRYETTDTQYF
>.|TRBJ2-7|many|TRBV10-2
TGCGCCAGCAGTGAGGGCCGGGCTGGGGAGCAGTACTTC
CASSEGRAGEQYF
>.|TRBJ2-3|many|TRBV4-3
TGCGCCAGCAGCCAAACAGCGAGGGTAGCAGATACGCAGTATTTT
CASSQTARVADTQYF
>.|TRBJ1-6|many|TRBV12-3/TRBV12-4
TGTGCCAGCAGTTTTTTAGACAGGACCCTCCTTCACTTT
CASSFLDRTLLHF